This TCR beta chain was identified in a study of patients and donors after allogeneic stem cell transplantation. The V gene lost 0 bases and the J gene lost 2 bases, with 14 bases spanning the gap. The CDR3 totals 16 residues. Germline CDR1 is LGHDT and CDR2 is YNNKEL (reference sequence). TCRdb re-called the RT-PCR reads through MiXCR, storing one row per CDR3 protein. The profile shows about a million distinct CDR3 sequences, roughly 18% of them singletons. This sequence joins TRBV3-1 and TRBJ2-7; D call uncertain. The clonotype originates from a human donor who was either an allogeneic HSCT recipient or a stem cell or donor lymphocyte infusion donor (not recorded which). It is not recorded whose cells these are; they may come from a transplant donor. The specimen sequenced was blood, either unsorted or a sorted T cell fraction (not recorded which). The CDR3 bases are TGTGCCAGCAGCCAAGAAGGGCGGCACTCGACCTACGAGCAGTACTTC. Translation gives CASSQEGRHSTYEQYF.